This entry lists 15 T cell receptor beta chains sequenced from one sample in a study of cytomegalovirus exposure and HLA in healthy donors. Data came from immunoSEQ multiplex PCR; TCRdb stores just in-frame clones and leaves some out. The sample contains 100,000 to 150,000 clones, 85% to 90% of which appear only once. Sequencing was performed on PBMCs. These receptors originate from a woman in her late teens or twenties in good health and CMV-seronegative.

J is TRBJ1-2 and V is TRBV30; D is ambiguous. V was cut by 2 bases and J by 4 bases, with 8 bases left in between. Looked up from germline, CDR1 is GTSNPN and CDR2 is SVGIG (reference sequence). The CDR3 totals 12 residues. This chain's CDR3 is CAWSFVGYGYTF. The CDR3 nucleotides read TGTGCCTGGAGTTTTGTCGGCTATGGCTACACCTTC.

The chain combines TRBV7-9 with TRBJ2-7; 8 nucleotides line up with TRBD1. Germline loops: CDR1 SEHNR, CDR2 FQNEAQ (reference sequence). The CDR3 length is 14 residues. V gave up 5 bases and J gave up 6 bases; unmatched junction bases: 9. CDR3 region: CASSPNGQGIEQYF. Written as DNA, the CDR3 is TGTGCCAGCAGCCCGAACGGACAGGGAATCGAGCAGTACTTC.

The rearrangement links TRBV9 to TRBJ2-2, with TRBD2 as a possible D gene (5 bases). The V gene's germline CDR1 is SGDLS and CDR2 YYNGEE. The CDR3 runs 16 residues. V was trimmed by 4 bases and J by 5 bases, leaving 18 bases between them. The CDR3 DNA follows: TGTGCCAGCAGCCCAGCGGTTAGCCAGAGGACCGGGGAGCTGTTTTTT. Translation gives CASSPAVSQRTGELFF.

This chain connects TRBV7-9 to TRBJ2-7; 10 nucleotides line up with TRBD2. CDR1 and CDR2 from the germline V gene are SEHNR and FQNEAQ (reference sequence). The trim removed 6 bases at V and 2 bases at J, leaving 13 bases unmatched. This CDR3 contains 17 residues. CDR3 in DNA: TGTGCCAGCAGTCTTACGGTCTCTAGCGGGAGAGCCTACGAGCAGTACTTC. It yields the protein CASSLTVSSGRAYEQYF.

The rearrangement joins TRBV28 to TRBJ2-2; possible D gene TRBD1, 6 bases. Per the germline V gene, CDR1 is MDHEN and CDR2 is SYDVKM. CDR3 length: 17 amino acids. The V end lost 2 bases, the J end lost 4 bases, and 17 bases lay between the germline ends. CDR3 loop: CASSLDGSTGPTGELFF. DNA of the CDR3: TGTGCCAGCAGTTTAGATGGTTCGACAGGCCCCACCGGGGAGCTGTTTTTT.

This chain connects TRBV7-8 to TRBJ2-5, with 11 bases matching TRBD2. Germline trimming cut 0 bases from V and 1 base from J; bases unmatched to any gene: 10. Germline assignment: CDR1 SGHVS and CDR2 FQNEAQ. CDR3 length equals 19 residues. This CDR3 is CASSLAIFGTSGGQETQYF. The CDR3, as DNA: TGTGCCAGCAGCTTAGCGATATTTGGTACTAGCGGGGGCCAAGAGACCCAGTACTTC.

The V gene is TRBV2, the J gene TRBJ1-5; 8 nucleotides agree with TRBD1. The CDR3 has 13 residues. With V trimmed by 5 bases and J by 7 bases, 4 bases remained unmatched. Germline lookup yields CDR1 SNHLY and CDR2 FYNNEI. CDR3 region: CASSLQGGQPQHF. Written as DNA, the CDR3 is TGTGCCAGCAGTTTACAGGGGGGACAGCCCCAGCATTTT.

The CDR3 coding sequence is TGTGCCAGTAGTCCCCGGGGGTCAGCGGGGGGCTACGAGCAGTACTTC. Its translation: CASSPRGSAGGYEQYF. The chain joins TRBV19 to TRBJ2-7; 9 positions match TRBD2. This CDR3 has 16 amino acids. Germline-derived CDR1 and CDR2 are LNHDA and SQIVND (reference sequence). V gave up 5 bases and J gave up 3 bases; unmatched junction bases: 11. Drawing the rest from reference TRBV19 and TRBJ2-7, the complete variable domain is DGGITQSPKYLFRKEGQNVTLSCEQNLNHDAMYWYRQDPGQGLRLIYYSQIVNDFQKGDIAEGYSVSREKKESFPLTVTSAQKNPTAFYLCASSPRGSAGGYEQYFGPGTRLTVT.

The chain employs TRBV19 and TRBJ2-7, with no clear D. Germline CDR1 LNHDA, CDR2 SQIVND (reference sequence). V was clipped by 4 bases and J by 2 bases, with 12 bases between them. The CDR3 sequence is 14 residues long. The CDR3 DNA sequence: TGTGCCAGTAGTAGATTACAGCAACCCTACGAGCAGTACTTC. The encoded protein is CASSRLQQPYEQYF. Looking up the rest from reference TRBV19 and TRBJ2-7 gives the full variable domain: DGGITQSPKYLFRKEGQNVTLSCEQNLNHDAMYWYRQDPGQGLRLIYYSQIVNDFQKGDIAEGYSVSREKKESFPLTVTSAQKNPTAFYLCASSRLQQPYEQYFGPGTRLTVT.

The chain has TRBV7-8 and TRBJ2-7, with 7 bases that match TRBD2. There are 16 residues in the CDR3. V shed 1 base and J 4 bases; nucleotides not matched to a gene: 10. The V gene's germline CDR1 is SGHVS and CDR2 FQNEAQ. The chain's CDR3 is CASSLVGGLGAYEQYF. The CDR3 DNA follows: TGTGCCAGCAGCTTAGTAGGCGGACTAGGAGCGTACGAGCAGTACTTC.

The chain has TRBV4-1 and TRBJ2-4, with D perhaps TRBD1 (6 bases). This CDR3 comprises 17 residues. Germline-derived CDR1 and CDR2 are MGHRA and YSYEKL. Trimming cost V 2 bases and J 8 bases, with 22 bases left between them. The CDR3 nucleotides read TGCGCCAGCAGCCAACCAGGAGCAGGGGATATAATGCACATTCAGTACTTC. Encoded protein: CASSQPGAGDIMHIQYF.

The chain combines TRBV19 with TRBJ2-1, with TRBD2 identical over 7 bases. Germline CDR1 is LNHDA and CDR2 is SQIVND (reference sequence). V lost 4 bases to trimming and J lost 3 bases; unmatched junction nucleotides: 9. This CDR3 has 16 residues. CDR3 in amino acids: CASSTPGLVGYNEQFF. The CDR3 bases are TGTGCCAGTAGTACGCCAGGACTAGTGGGCTACAATGAGCAGTTCTTC.

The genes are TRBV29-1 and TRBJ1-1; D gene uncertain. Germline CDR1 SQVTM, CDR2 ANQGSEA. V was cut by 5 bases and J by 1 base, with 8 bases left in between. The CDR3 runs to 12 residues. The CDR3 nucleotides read TGCAGCGTTTATACACGGAACACTGAAGCTTTCTTT. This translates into CSVYTRNTEAFF.

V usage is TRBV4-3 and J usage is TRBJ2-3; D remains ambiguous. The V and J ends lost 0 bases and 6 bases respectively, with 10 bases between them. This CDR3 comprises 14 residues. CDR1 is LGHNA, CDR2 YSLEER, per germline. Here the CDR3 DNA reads TGCGCCAGCAGCCAAGAGAATCCGAGCGATACGCAGTATTTT. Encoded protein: CASSQENPSDTQYF.

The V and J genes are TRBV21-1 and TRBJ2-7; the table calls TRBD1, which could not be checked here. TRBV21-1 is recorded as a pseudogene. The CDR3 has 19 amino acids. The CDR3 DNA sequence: TGTGCCAGCAGCAAAAAAGTCGCCGGCCGGGACAGGGGTATGTACGAGCAGTACTTC. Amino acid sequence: CASSKKVAGRDRGMYEQYF.